These T cell receptor beta chains were read from a single sample in a study of cytomegalovirus exposure and HLA in healthy donors. TCRdb's table, derived via immunoSEQ multiplex PCR, lists solely in-frame clones and lacks some. Of over 150,000 clones detected, around 80% appear once; the ten largest clones hold about 1.3%. Sequenced: PBMCs. The receptors here all came from a man between 18 and 29 years old in good health and CMV-seronegative. The CDR3 runs from the conserved cysteine through the conserved F or W. The D gene is left open where the match is weak. For some rows the clone size is stated as once, few or many, or as a class when expanded; others skip it.

v_gene: TRBV5-5
abundance: once
j_gene: TRBJ1-6
d_gene: .
CDR3nt: TGTGCCAGCAGCTTGCCAGGGGCGACAAATTCACCCCTCCACTTT
CDR3aa: CASSLPGATNSPLHF

v_gene: TRBV4-3
abundance: few
j_gene: TRBJ1-4
d_gene: .
CDR3nt: TGCGCCAGCAGCCAAGACCGCGGTGAAAAACTGTTTTTT
CDR3aa: CASSQDRGEKLFF

v_gene: TRBV2
abundance: .
j_gene: TRBJ1-5
d_gene: TRBD1
CDR3nt: TGTGCCAGCAGTGGGACAGGGCTCAATCAGCCCCAGCATTTT
CDR3aa: CASSGTGLNQPQHF

v_gene: TRBV25-1
abundance: .
j_gene: TRBJ2-1
d_gene: .
CDR3nt: TGTGCCAGCAGTGAATATAACTCCAATGAGCAGTTCTTC
CDR3aa: CASSEYNSNEQFF

v_gene: TRBV5-1
abundance: .
j_gene: TRBJ2-2
d_gene: TRBD2
CDR3nt: TGCGCCAGCAGCTTGGTTGCGGGAGAGGGGACCGGGGAGCTGTTTTTT
CDR3aa: CASSLVAGEGTGELFF

v_gene: TRBV6-1
abundance: .
j_gene: TRBJ2-7
d_gene: .
CDR3nt: TGTGCCAGCAGTACAGGGCGGATTTGGGACGAGCAGTACTTC
CDR3aa: CASSTGRIWDEQYF

v_gene: TRBV7-7
abundance: .
j_gene: TRBJ2-5
d_gene: .
CDR3nt: TGTGCCAGCAGCTTGGGGCCACAAGAGACCCAGTACTTC
CDR3aa: CASSLGPQETQYF

v_gene: TRBV18
abundance: .
j_gene: TRBJ2-5
d_gene: .
CDR3nt: TGTGCCAGCTGGGCGGCGGGGGAGACCCAGTACTTC
CDR3aa: CASWAAGETQYF

v_gene: TRBV6-1
abundance: .
j_gene: TRBJ2-6
d_gene: .
CDR3nt: TGTGCCAGCAGCCTACAGATCTCTGGGGCCAACGTCCTGACTTTC
CDR3aa: CASSLQISGANVLTF

v_gene: TRBV28
abundance: .
j_gene: TRBJ1-5
d_gene: TRBD1
CDR3nt: TGTGCCAGCAGTCCCCCGCAGGGGGCCGGGCAGCCCCAGCATTTT
CDR3aa: CASSPPQGAGQPQHF

v_gene: TRBV27
abundance: few
j_gene: TRBJ2-7
d_gene: .
CDR3nt: TGTGCCAGCAGGATGCAGGGGACCGACGACTACGAGCAGTACTTC
CDR3aa: CASRMQGTDDYEQYF

v_gene: TRBV25-1
abundance: .
j_gene: TRBJ2-2
d_gene: .
CDR3nt: TGTGCCAGCAGTGTATCAGGGACCGGGGAGCTGTTTTTT
CDR3aa: CASSVSGTGELFF

v_gene: TRBV5-6
abundance: once
j_gene: TRBJ2-7
d_gene: TRBD2
CDR3nt: TGTGCCAGCAGAGCGGGGCCCACCTACGAGCAGTACTTC
CDR3aa: CASRAGPTYEQYF

v_gene: TRBV6-5
abundance: .
j_gene: TRBJ1-2
d_gene: TRBD1
CDR3nt: TGTGCCAGCAGTTACGGTCGAGAGACAGGGAAGGAAGGCTACACCTTC
CDR3aa: CASSYGRETGKEGYTF

v_gene: TRBV28
abundance: few
j_gene: TRBJ2-7
d_gene: TRBD1
CDR3nt: TGTGCCAGCAGTTCTTTACAGGGGGCAGGGGAGCAGTACTTC
CDR3aa: CASSSLQGAGEQYF

v_gene: TRBV7-9
abundance: .
j_gene: TRBJ1-5
d_gene: TRBD1
CDR3nt: TGTTCCAGCAGCTTAGGGGGACAGGGTGCGGATCAGCCCCAGCATTTT
CDR3aa: CSSSLGGQGADQPQHF

v_gene: TRBV5-1
abundance: few
j_gene: TRBJ1-1
d_gene: .
CDR3nt: TGCGCCAGCAGCCCCCAGGAGAACACTGAAGCTTTCTTT
CDR3aa: CASSPQENTEAFF

v_gene: TRBV7-2
abundance: few
j_gene: TRBJ2-7
d_gene: TRBD1
CDR3nt: TGTGCCAGCAGCTCCCGACAGGGAAACTACGAGCAGTACTTC
CDR3aa: CASSSRQGNYEQYF

v_gene: TRBV7-9
abundance: .
j_gene: TRBJ2-1
d_gene: TRBD2
CDR3nt: TGTGCCAGCAGCTTAGTAGCGGGCCTTAGTGAGCAGTTCTTC
CDR3aa: CASSLVAGLSEQFF

v_gene: TRBV9
abundance: .
j_gene: TRBJ2-7
d_gene: TRBD2
CDR3nt: TGTGCCAGCAGCGCCCTCAGCGGGGAGGCACGGTGGGAGCAGTACTTC
CDR3aa: CASSALSGEARWEQYF

v_gene: TRBV4-1
abundance: .
j_gene: TRBJ2-7
d_gene: TRBD2
CDR3nt: TGCGCCAGCAGCCAACCGGCGAGAGCGGGACCTGATGCGGAGCAGTACTTC
CDR3aa: CASSQPARAGPDAEQYF

v_gene: TRBV5-1
abundance: .
j_gene: TRBJ2-3
d_gene: .
CDR3nt: TGCGCCAGCAGCTTGGGGGCATCCACTAGCACAGATACGCAGTATTTT
CDR3aa: CASSLGASTSTDTQYF

v_gene: TRBV11-2
abundance: .
j_gene: TRBJ1-1
d_gene: .
CDR3nt: TGTGCCAGCAGCCCGGCCCCCGGACAGACTGAAGCTTTCTTT
CDR3aa: CASSPAPGQTEAFF

v_gene: TRBV7-6
abundance: .
j_gene: TRBJ1-2
d_gene: TRBD1
CDR3nt: TGTGCCAGCAGCACTCGACAGGGTGAAGGGCCTAACTATGGCTACACCTTC
CDR3aa: CASSTRQGEGPNYGYTF

v_gene: TRBV4-3
abundance: .
j_gene: TRBJ2-6
d_gene: .
CDR3nt: TGCGCCAGCAGCCCAATTTCAAAAGACAGCCTCAGGGGGGCCAACGTCCTGACTTTC
CDR3aa: CASSPISKDSLRGANVLTF

v_gene: TRBV29-1
abundance: .
j_gene: TRBJ1-1
d_gene: .
CDR3nt: TGCAGCGGCTATAACACTGAAGCTTTCTTT
CDR3aa: CSGYNTEAFF

v_gene: TRBV5-5
abundance: few
j_gene: TRBJ1-2
d_gene: TRBD1
CDR3nt: TGTGCCAGCAGCGGGGACAGTAACTATGGCTACACCTTC
CDR3aa: CASSGDSNYGYTF

v_gene: TRBV9
abundance: .
j_gene: TRBJ2-2
d_gene: .
CDR3nt: TGTGCCAGCAGCCCCATTTGGGACACCCACACCGGGGAGCTGTTTTTT
CDR3aa: CASSPIWDTHTGELFF

v_gene: TRBV5-4
abundance: .
j_gene: TRBJ2-4
d_gene: .
CDR3nt: TGTGCCAGCAGCTTCTTGGGCCAGAGAAACATTCAGTACTTC
CDR3aa: CASSFLGQRNIQYF

v_gene: TRBV7-8
abundance: .
j_gene: TRBJ2-7
d_gene: .
CDR3nt: TGTGCCAGCAGCTTAGGGCTAGCCTCCAACGAGCAGTACTTC
CDR3aa: CASSLGLASNEQYF

v_gene: TRBV9
abundance: .
j_gene: TRBJ2-3
d_gene: TRBD2
CDR3nt: TGTGCCAGCAGCGCCTACCCTAGCGGGAGAGGTGGAGATACGCAGTATTTT
CDR3aa: CASSAYPSGRGGDTQYF

v_gene: TRBV9
abundance: .
j_gene: TRBJ1-2
d_gene: TRBD1
CDR3nt: TGTGCCAGCAGCGTAGGTTCCCCAGGGGGCATTCCTGGCTACACCTTC
CDR3aa: CASSVGSPGGIPGYTF

v_gene: TRBV5-4
abundance: many
j_gene: TRBJ2-2
d_gene: .
CDR3nt: TGTGCCAGCAGCCCGACACATCCCGGGGAGCTGTTTTTT
CDR3aa: CASSPTHPGELFF

v_gene: TRBV19
abundance: .
j_gene: TRBJ2-7
d_gene: TRBD2
CDR3nt: TGTGCCAGTAGTATCTGGCAGGGAGGGTCCTACGAGCAGTACTTC
CDR3aa: CASSIWQGGSYEQYF

v_gene: TRBV12-5
abundance: .
j_gene: TRBJ2-6
d_gene: TRBD1
CDR3nt: TGTGCTAGTGGTTTCCGACAGGGGGCGGCGTTTGGGGCCAACGTCCTGACTTTC
CDR3aa: CASGFRQGAAFGANVLTF

v_gene: TRBV4-3
abundance: .
j_gene: TRBJ2-1
d_gene: .
CDR3nt: TGCGCCAGCAGCCAAGTGGCAGGGAACAATGAGCAGTTCTTC
CDR3aa: CASSQVAGNNEQFF

v_gene: TRBV2
abundance: few
j_gene: TRBJ2-7
d_gene: .
CDR3nt: TGTGCCAGCAGTGAAGGAGGCGCCGGTCCCAACGAGCAGTACTTC
CDR3aa: CASSEGGAGPNEQYF

v_gene: TRBV6-5
abundance: .
j_gene: TRBJ1-4
d_gene: .
CDR3nt: TGTGCCAGCAGTTTGGCAGTGGCTGAAAAACTGTTTTTT
CDR3aa: CASSLAVAEKLFF

v_gene: TRBV30
abundance: .
j_gene: TRBJ1-5
d_gene: .
CDR3nt: TGTGCCTGGAGTGCACAAACCCAGCCCCAGCATTTT
CDR3aa: CAWSAQTQPQHF